This T cell receptor (beta chain) stems from a study of shared clonotypes between healthy human individuals. TCRdb's copy holds only in-frame clones and misses some; the assay was immunoSEQ multiplex PCR. The table lists fewer than 1.6 million clones, 98% of them singletons. This CDR3 region has 16 residues. Losses at the gene ends were 2 bases for V and 0 bases for J; bases not matched to a gene: 3. Germline CDR1 MDHEN, CDR2 SYDVKM. This TCR came from a man aged 25-45 years in good health. The rearrangement uses TRBV28 and TRBJ2-3; TRBD2 aligns across 9 bases. The sample consisted of naive CD4+ T cells sorted from blood. Subset indicated: CD45RA+ positively selected. The CDR3 is CASSLRLAASTDTQYF. The CDR3 DNA is TGTGCCAGCAGTTTAAGACTAGCGGCTAGCACAGATACGCAGTATTTT.